The 15 T cell receptor beta chains in this list originate from one sample, sequenced in a study of blood T cell repertoires in COVID-19. Libraries were prepared by immunoSEQ multiplex PCR; TCRdb keeps only in-frame clonotypes and omits some of them. The sample lists approximately 36,000 clones; about 90% were seen once. Sequenced input: peripheral blood. Receptor source: a man aged 55 to 70 with active or convalescent COVID-19.

The chain is built from TRBV10-1 and TRBJ2-3; D possibly corresponds to TRBD2 (5 bases). This CDR3 contains 15 residues. Per the germline V gene, CDR1 is WNHNN and CDR2 is SYGVQD (reference sequence). Trimming took off 0 bases at V and 2 bases at J, with 9 bases between the two ends. The CDR3, as DNA: TGCGCCAGCAGTGAGTCGGCAGCGGCCACAGATACGCAGTATTTT. This translates into CASSESAAATDTQYF.

The chain links TRBV6-5 to TRBJ2-7, with TRBD2 as a possible D gene (6 bases). Trimming removed 6 bases at V and 4 bases at J, with 19 bases between. The germline V gene encodes CDR1 MNHEY and CDR2 SVGAGI. This CDR3 is built from 15 residues. The CDR3 nucleotides read TGTGCCAGCAGACCGGGGCCGGGGGAAGTATACGAGCAGTACTTC. The encoded protein is CASRPGPGEVYEQYF.

The rearrangement links TRBV30 to TRBJ2-6; weak D call: TRBD2 (5 bases). Germline values: CDR1 GTSNPN, CDR2 SVGIG (reference sequence). CDR3 size: 15 residues. V lost 3 bases and J 0 bases, leaving 9 bases between the germline ends. CDR3 in DNA: TGTGCCTGGAGGCGGGTTTTCTCTGGGGCCAACGTCCTGACTTTC. This sequence encodes CAWRRVFSGANVLTF.

This clone is a singleton in its sample. The chain couples TRBV19 to TRBJ2-5, with TRBD1 identical over 10 bases. CDR3 size: 13 residues. Trimming at V came to 6 bases and at J to 5 bases, leaving 3 bases not matched to a gene. CDR1 and CDR2 (germline): LNHDA, SQIVND (reference sequence). Written as DNA, the CDR3 is TGTGCCAGTAGCACGGGACAGGGGGAGACCCAGTACTTC. Protein sequence: CASSTGQGETQYF. Variable domain in full (rest from reference TRBV19 and TRBJ2-5): DGGITQSPKYLFRKEGQNVTLSCEQNLNHDAMYWYRQDPGQGLRLIYYSQIVNDFQKGDIAEGYSVSREKKESFPLTVTSAQKNPTAFYLCASSTGQGETQYFGPGTRLLVL.

The rearrangement joins TRBV5-4 to TRBJ2-5; possible D gene TRBD2, 6 bases. V was clipped by 3 bases and J by 7 bases, with 16 bases between them. This CDR3 is 14 amino acids long. The germline gives CDR1 SGHNT, CDR2 YYREEE (reference sequence). The CDR3 DNA follows: TGTGCCAGCAGCTATAGCGGCCCCCCTTGGACCCAGTACTTC. This sequence encodes CASSYSGPPWTQYF.

The V call is TRBV5-1, the J call TRBJ2-7, with TRBD1 matching over 9 bases. The CDR3 is made up of 14 amino acids. With V trimmed by 7 bases and J by 4 bases, 9 bases remained unmatched. Germline CDR1 is SGHRS and CDR2 is YFSETQ. The CDR3 sequence: CASGTGTGPYEQYF. CDR3 nucleotide sequence: TGCGCCAGCGGGACTGGGACAGGGCCTTACGAGCAGTACTTC.

J is TRBJ2-7 and V is TRBV5-1; 7 bases are a match to TRBD1. Per germline, CDR1 SGHRS and CDR2 YFSETQ. This CDR3 has 15 residues. V lost 4 bases to trimming and J lost 5 bases; unmatched junction nucleotides: 12. The CDR3 DNA reads TGCGCCAGCAGCCCCGCAGGGGGAGTATTGGACGAGCAGTACTTC. Translation: CASSPAGGVLDEQYF.

The J gene is TRBJ1-2, the V gene TRBV2; no definite D call. V lost 3 bases and J lost 1, with 9 bases in between. CDR3 length: 14 residues. Germline CDR1 and CDR2: SNHLY and FYNNEI. CDR3 DNA: TGTGCCAGCAGTGAGCCCGGGGTTAACTATGGCTACACCTTC. Encoded protein: CASSEPGVNYGYTF.

The CDR3 coding sequence is TGTGCCAGCAGCTTGAGCCCCGGGGACAGGGGCATGACCCAGTACTTC. This codes for CASSLSPGDRGMTQYF. The chain uses TRBV5-4 and TRBJ2-5, with 10 bases lining up with TRBD1. From germline, CDR1 is SGHNT and CDR2 YYREEE (reference sequence). The CDR3 contains 16 residues. J gave up 7 bases and V 1 base, and 10 bases lay outside the gene matches. Filled out from reference TRBV5-4 and TRBJ2-5, the complete variable domain reads ETGVTQSPTHLIKTRGQQVTLRCSSQSGHNTVSWYQQALGQGPQFIFQYYREEENGRGNFPPRFSGLQFPNYSSELNVNALELDDSALYLCASSLSPGDRGMTQYFGPGTRLLVL.

This chain uses TRBV2 with TRBJ1-1, with a tentative D call TRBD1 (5 bases). The CDR3 covers 14 residues. V was pared by 3 bases and J by 4 bases, with 12 bases between. Germline-derived CDR1 and CDR2 are SNHLY and FYNNEI. As DNA, the CDR3 is TGTGCCAGCAGTGATCAGGGTCGGAGCACTGAAGCTTTCTTT. Its translation: CASSDQGRSTEAFF.

The chain employs TRBV18 and TRBJ2-1; D unclear. The germline CDR1 and CDR2 sequences are KGHSH and LQKENI. Trimming cost V 2 bases and J 0 bases, with 8 bases left between them. CDR3 length equals 15 residues. The CDR3 reads CASSPLESSYNEQFF. The CDR3 bases are TGTGCCAGCTCACCATTGGAGAGCTCCTACAATGAGCAGTTCTTC.

The rearrangement uses TRBV16 and TRBJ1-1; D is undetermined. The CDR3 runs to 13 residues. Per germline, CDR1 KGHSY and CDR2 FQNENV. The V gene lost 0 bases and the J gene lost 0 bases, with 2 bases spanning the gap. Here the CDR3 reads CASSQSLNTEAFF. Here the CDR3 DNA reads TGTGCCAGCAGCCAATCCTTGAACACTGAAGCTTTCTTT.

The J gene is TRBJ2-7, the V gene TRBV30; D remains ambiguous. The CDR3 spans 13 residues. Germline V gives CDR1 GTSNPN, CDR2 SVGIG (reference sequence). V was cut by 6 bases and J by 0 bases, with 12 bases left in between. CDR3 loop: CACRLHSSYEQYF. The CDR3 DNA reads as TGTGCCTGCCGCCTTCACAGCTCCTACGAGCAGTACTTC.

This chain joins TRBV6-4 and TRBJ2-3, with 8 bases matching TRBD2. The CDR3 has 14 residues. The V gene end was trimmed by 8 bases and the J gene end by 1 base; junction bases not matched to a gene: 5. From germline, CDR1 is MRHNA and CDR2 SNTAGT. CDR3 in amino acids: CASSAGVGTDTQYF. CDR3 coding DNA: TGTGCCAGCTCAGCGGGAGTTGGCACAGATACGCAGTATTTT.

The chain uses TRBV10-3 and TRBJ2-2; perhaps TRBD1 as D (6 bases). The CDR3 totals 14 residues. The V gene lost 0 bases and the J gene lost 5 bases, with 7 bases spanning the gap. Germline V CDR1 and CDR2: ENHRY, SYGVKD. The CDR3 region has the DNA TGTGCCATCAGTGAGTCGGGGGCGACCGGGGAGCTGTTTTTT. Its protein is CAISESGATGELFF.